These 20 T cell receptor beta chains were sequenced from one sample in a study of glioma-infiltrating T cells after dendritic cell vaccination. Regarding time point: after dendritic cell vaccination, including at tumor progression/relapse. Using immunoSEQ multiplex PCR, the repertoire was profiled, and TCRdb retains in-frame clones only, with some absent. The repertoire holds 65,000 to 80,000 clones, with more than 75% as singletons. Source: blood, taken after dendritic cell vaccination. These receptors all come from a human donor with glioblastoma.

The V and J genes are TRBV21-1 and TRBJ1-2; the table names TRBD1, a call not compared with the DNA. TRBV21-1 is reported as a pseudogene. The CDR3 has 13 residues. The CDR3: CASSPTGDYGYTF. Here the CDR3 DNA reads TGTGCCAGCAGTCCGACAGGTGACTATGGCTACACCTTC.

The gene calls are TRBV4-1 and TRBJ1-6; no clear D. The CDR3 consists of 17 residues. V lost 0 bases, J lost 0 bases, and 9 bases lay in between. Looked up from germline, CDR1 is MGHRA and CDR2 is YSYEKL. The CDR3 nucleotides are TGCGCCAGCAGCCAAGATTCCGGGAACTCCTATAATTCACCCCTCCACTTT. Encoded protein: CASSQDSGNSYNSPLHF.

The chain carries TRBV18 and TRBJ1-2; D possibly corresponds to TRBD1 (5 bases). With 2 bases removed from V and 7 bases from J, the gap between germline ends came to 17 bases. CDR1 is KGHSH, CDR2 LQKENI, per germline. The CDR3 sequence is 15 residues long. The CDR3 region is CASSPMNGGVFGYTF. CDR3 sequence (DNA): TGTGCCAGCTCACCAATGAACGGAGGGGTATTTGGCTACACCTTC. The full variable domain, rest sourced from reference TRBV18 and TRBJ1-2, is NAGVMQNPRHLVRRRGQEARLRCSPMKGHSHVYWYRQLPEEGLKFMVYLQKENIIDESGMPKERFSAEFPKEGPSILRIQQVVRGDSAAYFCASSPMNGGVFGYTFGSGTRLTVV.

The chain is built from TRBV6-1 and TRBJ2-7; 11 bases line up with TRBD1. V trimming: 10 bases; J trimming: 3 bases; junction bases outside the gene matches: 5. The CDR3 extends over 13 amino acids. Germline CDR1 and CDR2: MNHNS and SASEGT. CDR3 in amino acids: CAILGQGVYEQYF. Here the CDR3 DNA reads TGTGCCATCCTGGGACAGGGGGTCTACGAGCAGTACTTC.

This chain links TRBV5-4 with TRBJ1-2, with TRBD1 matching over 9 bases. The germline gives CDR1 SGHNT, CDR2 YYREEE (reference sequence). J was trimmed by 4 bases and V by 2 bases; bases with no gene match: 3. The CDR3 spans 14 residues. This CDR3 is CASSFRDRAYGYTF. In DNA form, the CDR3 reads TGTGCCAGCAGCTTCCGGGACAGGGCCTATGGCTACACCTTC.

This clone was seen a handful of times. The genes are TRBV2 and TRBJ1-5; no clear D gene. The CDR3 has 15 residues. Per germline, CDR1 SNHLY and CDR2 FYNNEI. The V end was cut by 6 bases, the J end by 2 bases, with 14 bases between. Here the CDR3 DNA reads TGTGCCAGCAGCCAAGTACGAGGTCGCAATCAGCCCCAGCATTTT. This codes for CASSQVRGRNQPQHF.

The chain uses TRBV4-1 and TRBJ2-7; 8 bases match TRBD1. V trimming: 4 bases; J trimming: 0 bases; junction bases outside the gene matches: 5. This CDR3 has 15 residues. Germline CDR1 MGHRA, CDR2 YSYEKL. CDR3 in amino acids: CASSPRDRSSYEQYF. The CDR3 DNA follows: TGCGCCAGCAGCCCCCGGGACAGGAGCTCCTACGAGCAGTACTTC.

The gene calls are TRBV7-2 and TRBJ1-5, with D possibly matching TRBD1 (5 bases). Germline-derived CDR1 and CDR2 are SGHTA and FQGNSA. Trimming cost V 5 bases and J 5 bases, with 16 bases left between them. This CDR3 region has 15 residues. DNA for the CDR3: TGTGCCAGCAGCACCCGCGGGGGAGGGGATCAGCCCCAGCATTTT. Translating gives CASSTRGGGDQPQHF.

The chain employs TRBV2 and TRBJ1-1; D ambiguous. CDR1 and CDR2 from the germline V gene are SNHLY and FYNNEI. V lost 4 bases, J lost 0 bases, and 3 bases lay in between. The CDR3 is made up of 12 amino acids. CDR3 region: CASSVMNTEAFF. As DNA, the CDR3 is TGTGCCAGCAGTGTTATGAACACTGAAGCTTTCTTT.

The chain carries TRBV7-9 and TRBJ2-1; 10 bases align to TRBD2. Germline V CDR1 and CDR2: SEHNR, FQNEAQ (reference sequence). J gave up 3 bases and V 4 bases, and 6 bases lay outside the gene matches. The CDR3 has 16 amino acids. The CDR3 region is CASSSLAGGFYNEQFF. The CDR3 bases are TGTGCCAGCAGCTCGTTAGCGGGGGGTTTCTACAATGAGCAGTTCTTC.

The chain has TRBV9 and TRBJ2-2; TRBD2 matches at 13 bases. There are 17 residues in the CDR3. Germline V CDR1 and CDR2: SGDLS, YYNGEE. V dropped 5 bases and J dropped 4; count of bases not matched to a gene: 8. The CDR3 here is CASSATSGRAGTGELFF. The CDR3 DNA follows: TGTGCCAGCAGTGCCACTAGCGGGAGGGCCGGCACCGGGGAGCTGTTTTTT.

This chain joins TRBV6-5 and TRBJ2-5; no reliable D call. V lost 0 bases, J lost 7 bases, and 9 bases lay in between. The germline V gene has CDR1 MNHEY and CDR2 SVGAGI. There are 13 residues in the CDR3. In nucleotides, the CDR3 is TGTGCCAGCAGTTACTCGAGCTGGGCGACCCAGTACTTC. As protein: CASSYSSWATQYF.

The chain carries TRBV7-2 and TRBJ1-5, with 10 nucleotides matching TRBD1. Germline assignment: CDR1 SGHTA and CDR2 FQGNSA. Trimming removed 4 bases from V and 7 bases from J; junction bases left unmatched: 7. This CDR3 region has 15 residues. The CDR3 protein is CASSSRQGAGQPQHF. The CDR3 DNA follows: TGTGCCAGCAGCTCCCGACAGGGGGCAGGACAGCCCCAGCATTTT.

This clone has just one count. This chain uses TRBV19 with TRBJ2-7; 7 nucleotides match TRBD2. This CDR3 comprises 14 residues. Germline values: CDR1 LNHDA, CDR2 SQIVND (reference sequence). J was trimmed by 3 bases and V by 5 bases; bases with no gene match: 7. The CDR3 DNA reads TGTGCCAGTAGTGTCCGAGCGGGGTACTACGAGCAGTACTTC. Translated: CASSVRAGYYEQYF.

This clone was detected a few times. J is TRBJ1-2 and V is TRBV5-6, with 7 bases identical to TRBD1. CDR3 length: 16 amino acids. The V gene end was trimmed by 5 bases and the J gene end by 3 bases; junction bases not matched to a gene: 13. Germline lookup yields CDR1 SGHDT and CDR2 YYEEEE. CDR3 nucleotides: TGTGCCAGCAGGCCTTATGTGGGACAGATAGACTATGGCTACACCTTC. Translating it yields CASRPYVGQIDYGYTF.

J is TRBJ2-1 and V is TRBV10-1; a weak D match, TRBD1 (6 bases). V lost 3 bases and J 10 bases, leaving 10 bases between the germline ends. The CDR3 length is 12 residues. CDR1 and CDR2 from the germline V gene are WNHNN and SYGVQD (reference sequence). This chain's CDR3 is CASSDRGSEQFF. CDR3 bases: TGCGCCAGCAGTGACAGGGGCAGCGAGCAGTTCTTC.

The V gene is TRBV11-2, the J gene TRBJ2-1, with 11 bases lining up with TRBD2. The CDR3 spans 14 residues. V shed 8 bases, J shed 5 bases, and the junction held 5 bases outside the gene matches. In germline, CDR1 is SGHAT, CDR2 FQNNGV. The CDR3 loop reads CASGRLAGNNEQFF. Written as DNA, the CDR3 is TGTGCCAGCGGGCGACTAGCGGGGAACAATGAGCAGTTCTTC.

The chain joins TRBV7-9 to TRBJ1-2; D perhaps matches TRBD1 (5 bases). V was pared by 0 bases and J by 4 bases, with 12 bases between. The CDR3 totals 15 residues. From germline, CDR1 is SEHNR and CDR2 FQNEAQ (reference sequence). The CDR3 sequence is CASSLAGSRAYGYTF. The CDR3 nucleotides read TGTGCCAGCAGCTTAGCTGGGTCCAGGGCCTATGGCTACACCTTC.

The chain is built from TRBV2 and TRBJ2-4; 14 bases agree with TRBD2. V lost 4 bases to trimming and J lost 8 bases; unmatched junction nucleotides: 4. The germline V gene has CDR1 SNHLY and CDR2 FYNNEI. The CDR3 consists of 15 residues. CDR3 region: CASSVTSGGVYIQYF. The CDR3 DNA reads TGTGCCAGCAGTGTGACTAGCGGGGGGGTATACATTCAGTACTTC.

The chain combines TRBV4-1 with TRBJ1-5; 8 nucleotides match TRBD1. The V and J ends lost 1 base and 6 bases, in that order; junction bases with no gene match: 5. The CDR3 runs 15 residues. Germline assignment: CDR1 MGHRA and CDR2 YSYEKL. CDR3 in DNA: TGCGCCAGCAGCCAAGGGACAGGGTCCCTTCAGCCCCAGCATTTT. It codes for CASSQGTGSLQPQHF.